Listed below are T cell receptor beta chains from one sample, sequenced in a study of cytomegalovirus exposure and HLA in healthy donors. The data were produced by immunoSEQ multiplex PCR, yet TCRdb's version contains in-frame clones alone and is incomplete. The sample consists of around 130,000 clones, around 77% of them appearing once. Sequencing input: PBMCs. These receptor sequences come from a woman between 45 and 65 years old in good health and CMV-seronegative. Both conserved end residues are part of each CDR3. The order of the fields is D gene, V gene, clone size, CDR3 length, J gene, CDR3 DNA, CDR3 protein. The D gene is left open where the match is weak. Clone size is shown for a subset of rows, as once, few, many or a class of expanded clone.

D: TRBD1
V: TRBV18
size: -
length: 16
J: TRBJ1-5
DNA: TGTGCCAGCTCTCCTTCGGGACAGGGGGGCAATCAGCCCCAGCATTTT
CDR3: CASSPSGQGGNQPQHF

D: -
V: TRBV15
size: -
length: 14
J: TRBJ1-5
DNA: TGTGCCACCAGCAGAGCAAAGTCAGGCCAGCCCCAGCATTTT
CDR3: CATSRAKSGQPQHF

D: TRBD1
V: TRBV6-5
size: -
length: 14
J: TRBJ1-1
DNA: TGTGCCAGCAGTGAGCGACAGGGTAACACTGAAGCTTTCTTT
CDR3: CASSERQGNTEAFF

D: TRBD2
V: TRBV7-9
size: -
length: 16
J: TRBJ2-7
DNA: TGTGCCAGCAGCTTTAGTAGCGGGAGTTCGCCGGTGGAGCAGTACTTC
CDR3: CASSFSSGSSPVEQYF

D: -
V: TRBV10-3
size: -
length: 14
J: TRBJ1-1
DNA: TGTGCCATCAGTGAGTCGGCGGGGAACACTGAAGCTTTCTTT
CDR3: CAISESAGNTEAFF

D: -
V: TRBV6-5
size: few
length: 14
J: TRBJ1-5
DNA: TGTGCCACAAGACAGGCTGCCAGCAATCAGCCCCAGCATTTT
CDR3: CATRQAASNQPQHF

D: TRBD1
V: TRBV6-5
size: -
length: 15
J: TRBJ1-2
DNA: TGTGCCAGCAGTTACACAGGGGGAGGAAAGTATGGCTACCCCTTC
CDR3: CASSYTGGGKYGYPF

D: TRBD1
V: TRBV4-3
size: -
length: 16
J: TRBJ2-2
DNA: TGCGCCAGCAGCCAACCGGGACAGGGAAGGTCCGGGGAGCTGTTTTTT
CDR3: CASSQPGQGRSGELFF

D: TRBD1
V: TRBV5-4
size: -
length: 13
J: TRBJ1-5
DNA: TGTGCCAGCAGCACGGACAGGGATCAGCCCCAGCATTTT
CDR3: CASSTDRDQPQHF

D: -
V: TRBV2
size: once
length: 12
J: TRBJ1-1
DNA: TGTGCCAGCAGTGAATCACTCGCTGAAGCTTTCTTT
CDR3: CASSESLAEAFF

D: TRBD2
V: TRBV4-3
size: -
length: 15
J: TRBJ2-3
DNA: TGCGCCAGCAGCCAACGTAGCGGGAACGGGGATACGCAGTATTTT
CDR3: CASSQRSGNGDTQYF

D: TRBD2
V: TRBV11-3
size: once
length: 16
J: TRBJ2-1
DNA: TGTGCCAGCAGCCTCCATCTAGCGGGAGGCATCGGTGAGCAGTTCTTC
CDR3: CASSLHLAGGIGEQFF

D: TRBD2
V: TRBV29-1
size: -
length: 16
J: TRBJ2-1
DNA: TGCAGCGCCGGGGGGTCGACTAGCTCTTTTAGCAATGAGCAGTTCTTC
CDR3: CSAGGSTSSFSNEQFF

D: -
V: TRBV29-1
size: -
length: 11
J: TRBJ2-3
DNA: TGCAGCGGATGGACAGCAGATACGCAGTATTTT
CDR3: CSGWTADTQYF

D: -
V: TRBV29-1
size: -
length: 14
J: TRBJ1-4
DNA: TGCACCGCATCACAGACGGCAACTAATGAAAAACTGTTTTTT
CDR3: CTASQTATNEKLFF

D: TRBD1
V: TRBV7-2
size: -
length: 15
J: TRBJ1-4
DNA: TGTGCCAGCAGCTTAAACAGGGGGATTAATGAAAAACTGTTTTTT
CDR3: CASSLNRGINEKLFF

D: -
V: TRBV18
size: -
length: 11
J: TRBJ2-5
DNA: TGTGCCAGCTCTCCGGGAGAGACCCAGTACTTC
CDR3: CASSPGETQYF

D: -
V: TRBV6-5
size: -
length: 13
J: TRBJ1-1
DNA: TGTGCCAGCAGTTACTCGAGGAACACTGAAGCTTTCTTT
CDR3: CASSYSRNTEAFF

D: TRBD2
V: TRBV7-8
size: -
length: 16
J: TRBJ2-2
DNA: TGTGCCAGCACCACCGGACTAGCGGAGTTTAGTGGGGAGCTGTTTTTT
CDR3: CASTTGLAEFSGELFF

D: -
V: TRBV6-6
size: few
length: 12
J: TRBJ2-7
DNA: TGTGCCAGCAGAGGGGGAAACTACGAGCAGTACTTC
CDR3: CASRGGNYEQYF

D: -
V: TRBV7-3
size: -
length: 16
J: TRBJ1-1
DNA: TGTGCCAGCAGCCCCGAATTACGCCCGGTGAACACTGAAGCTTTCTTT
CDR3: CASSPELRPVNTEAFF

D: -
V: TRBV7-9
size: -
length: 19
J: TRBJ2-7
DNA: TGTTCCAGCAGTTTTGATGTGGGGGGGGGCCGGGACAGGTTCGACGAGCAGTACTTC
CDR3: CSSSFDVGGGRDRFDEQYF

D: TRBD2
V: TRBV6-6
size: -
length: 14
J: TRBJ2-1
DNA: TGTGCCAGCAGTTATTGGCTAGCGGAGAATGAGCAGTTCTTC
CDR3: CASSYWLAENEQFF

D: -
V: TRBV7-2
size: few
length: 13
J: TRBJ1-5
DNA: TGTGCCAGCAGCCTAACCGTCTTCCAGCCCCAGCATTTT
CDR3: CASSLTVFQPQHF

D: -
V: TRBV7-6
size: -
length: 16
J: TRBJ2-6
DNA: TGTGCCAGCAGCCACCCTGAGCAACCGGGGGCCAACGTCCTGACTTTC
CDR3: CASSHPEQPGANVLTF

D: -
V: TRBV28
size: -
length: 14
J: TRBJ2-7
DNA: TGTGCCAGCAGTTGGGGGGACCCCTCCTACGAGCAGTACTTC
CDR3: CASSWGDPSYEQYF

D: -
V: TRBV28
size: -
length: 14
J: TRBJ2-1
DNA: TGTGCCAGCAGTTTAGTTGGGAGCTTCAATGAGCAGTTCTTC
CDR3: CASSLVGSFNEQFF

D: TRBD1
V: TRBV19
size: -
length: 15
J: TRBJ1-5
DNA: TGTGCCAGTATACCAGGGGGCGCGGGCAATCAGCCCCAGCATTTT
CDR3: CASIPGGAGNQPQHF

D: -
V: TRBV14
size: -
length: 16
J: TRBJ1-1
DNA: TGTGCCAGCAGCCAACCGAGGGGGACGATGAACACTGAAGCTTTCTTT
CDR3: CASSQPRGTMNTEAFF

D: TRBD1
V: TRBV5-8
size: -
length: 15
J: TRBJ1-1
DNA: TGTGCCAGCAGCTTTAGGACAGGGGGTGGCACTGAAGCTTTCTTT
CDR3: CASSFRTGGGTEAFF

D: -
V: TRBV5-6
size: -
length: 16
J: TRBJ1-3
DNA: TGTGCCAGCAGCTTGTTTGGGGGCGCCCCTGGAAACACCATATATTTT
CDR3: CASSLFGGAPGNTIYF

D: -
V: TRBV19
size: -
length: 15
J: TRBJ1-1
DNA: TGTGCCAGTAGTATAGATGGTCTACTGAACACTGAAGCTTTCTTT
CDR3: CASSIDGLLNTEAFF

D: TRBD2
V: TRBV27
size: few
length: 16
J: TRBJ2-3
DNA: TGTGCCAGCAGTTTTATGGCGGGAGGGGTGGGAGATACGCAGTATTTT
CDR3: CASSFMAGGVGDTQYF

D: -
V: TRBV7-3
size: -
length: 15
J: TRBJ2-4
DNA: TGTGCCAGCAGCTTAACCGGAGTAGCCAAAAACATTCAGTACTTC
CDR3: CASSLTGVAKNIQYF

D: TRBD2
V: TRBV6-5
size: -
length: 15
J: TRBJ2-1
DNA: TGTGCCAGCAGTTACCAGCGGGAGGTGATAAATGAGCAGTTCTTC
CDR3: CASSYQREVINEQFF

D: -
V: TRBV7-7
size: -
length: 12
J: TRBJ2-5
DNA: TGTGCCACGCGGGACTTGGGGGAGACCCAGTACTTC
CDR3: CATRDLGETQYF

D: TRBD1
V: TRBV5-1
size: -
length: 12
J: TRBJ2-7
DNA: TGCGCCAGCAGCGACAGGGTTGGCGAGCAGTACTTC
CDR3: CASSDRVGEQYF

D: TRBD1
V: TRBV14
size: -
length: 15
J: TRBJ2-1
DNA: TGTGCCAGCAGCCAAGTCAGGGGGAGAAACAATGAGCAGTTCTTC
CDR3: CASSQVRGRNNEQFF

D: TRBD1
V: TRBV11-2
size: -
length: 15
J: TRBJ1-5
DNA: TGTGCCAGCAGCCGGACAGGGGATAGCAATCAGCCCCAGCATTTT
CDR3: CASSRTGDSNQPQHF

D: TRBD2
V: TRBV6-5
size: once
length: 12
J: TRBJ2-1
DNA: TGTGCCAGCAGTCTCGGCGGGAGGGAGCAGTTCTTC
CDR3: CASSLGGREQFF

D: TRBD1
V: TRBV19
size: once
length: 16
J: TRBJ1-5
DNA: TGTGCCAGCCGCTCCGGGGACAGAGGCCCCAATCAGCCCCAGCATTTT
CDR3: CASRSGDRGPNQPQHF

D: TRBD2
V: TRBV7-8
size: -
length: 16
J: TRBJ2-3
DNA: TGTGCCAGCAGCTTAAACAGCGGGGGCAGAAAGGATACGCAGTATTTT
CDR3: CASSLNSGGRKDTQYF

D: -
V: TRBV9
size: -
length: 13
J: TRBJ1-3
DNA: TGTGCCAGCAGCTCCCCTTTAGCAAACACCATATATTTT
CDR3: CASSSPLANTIYF

D: TRBD2
V: TRBV4-1
size: -
length: 15
J: TRBJ2-2
DNA: TGCGCCAGCGAGGAGAGCGGGACGAACACCGGGGAGCTGTTTTTT
CDR3: CASEESGTNTGELFF

D: TRBD2
V: TRBV6-4
size: -
length: 15
J: TRBJ2-3
DNA: TGTGCCAGCAGTGACGCGGGAGGACCCACAGATACGCAGTATTTT
CDR3: CASSDAGGPTDTQYF

D: TRBD1
V: TRBV7-8
size: -
length: 16
J: TRBJ2-2
DNA: TGTGCCAGCAGCGTAGGGTTGGGACAGCACACCGGGGAGCTGTTTTTT
CDR3: CASSVGLGQHTGELFF

D: TRBD1
V: TRBV15
size: -
length: 16
J: TRBJ2-6
DNA: TGTGCCACCAGCAGGGACAGGGGGACTGGGGCCAACGTCCTGACTTTC
CDR3: CATSRDRGTGANVLTF

D: -
V: TRBV28
size: -
length: 12
J: TRBJ2-3
DNA: TGTGCCAGCAGCGGGAGCACAGATACGCAGTATTTT
CDR3: CASSGSTDTQYF

D: -
V: TRBV5-1
size: -
length: 13
J: TRBJ1-1
DNA: TGCGCCAGCAGCTGGCTAGGGGACACTGAAGCTTTCTTT
CDR3: CASSWLGDTEAFF

D: -
V: TRBV9
size: few
length: 12
J: TRBJ1-2
DNA: TGTGCCAGCAGCGACAGGACGCATGGCTACACCTTC
CDR3: CASSDRTHGYTF

D: TRBD2
V: TRBV5-4
size: -
length: 16
J: TRBJ2-7
DNA: TGTGCCAGCAGCCCGCGCGGGGGGGGGCAGGCTTACGAGCAGTACTTC
CDR3: CASSPRGGGQAYEQYF

D: -
V: TRBV7-2
size: -
length: 15
J: TRBJ2-3
DNA: TGTGCCAGCAGCTTAGATGGCAGAAGCACAGATACGCAGTATTTT
CDR3: CASSLDGRSTDTQYF

D: -
V: TRBV29-1
size: -
length: 11
J: TRBJ1-1
DNA: TGCAGCGCTGTTAGGAACACTGAAGCTTTCTTT
CDR3: CSAVRNTEAFF

D: TRBD2
V: TRBV7-2
size: -
length: 18
J: TRBJ2-7
DNA: TGTGCCAGCAGCTTAATGTGGGGTGGGGCTAGCGGGAGCTACGAGCAGTACTTC
CDR3: CASSLMWGGASGSYEQYF

D: -
V: TRBV5-1
size: -
length: 14
J: TRBJ1-2
DNA: TGCGCCAGCAGCTTTGACAGACCTAACTATGGCTACACCTTC
CDR3: CASSFDRPNYGYTF

D: -
V: TRBV25-1
size: -
length: 14
J: TRBJ1-4
DNA: TGTGCCTCCGGGGACACCTCAACTAATGAAAAACTGTTTTTT
CDR3: CASGDTSTNEKLFF

D: TRBD1
V: TRBV6-6
size: -
length: 15
J: TRBJ1-2
DNA: TGTGCCAGCCTCTCGGACAGGGGGCGCCGCTATGGCTACACCTTC
CDR3: CASLSDRGRRYGYTF

D: TRBD2
V: TRBV7-2
size: -
length: 16
J: TRBJ2-3
DNA: TGTGCCAGCAGCTTAGAAGCGGGAGGATCGGCAGATACGCAGTATTTT
CDR3: CASSLEAGGSADTQYF

D: TRBD1
V: TRBV13
size: -
length: 15
J: TRBJ1-4
DNA: TGTGCCAGCCGCCGGACAGGGGGCGCATTGGAAAAACTGTTTTTT
CDR3: CASRRTGGALEKLFF